Below, 13 T cell receptor beta chains from the same sample are listed, as sequenced in a study of T cell repertoires in MIS-A myocarditis (dated by TCRdb to the early 2020s). Library preparation employed the immunoSEQ multiplex PCR assay. TCRdb holds this immuneACCESS table with in-frame rearrangements only. Some clones are missing; in checked studies, unresolved V genes explain under half, and the rest has no known cause. This sample gives 14,000 to 15,000 clones in total; around two thirds of them show up just once. Jointly, the top ten make up 50% to 75% of the sample. The sample was left ventricle heart tissue obtained at autopsy. In light of the paper, this sample's cell subset or site label describes: cardiac tissue sample (left or right ventricle, interventricular septum, or pericardium). All receptors derive from a man younger than 30 with fulminant myocarditis from multisystem inflammatory syndrome in adults (MIS-A) after COVID-19.

The gene calls are TRBV21-1 and TRBJ1-6; the D segment call TRBD1 is taken from the table without a DNA check. TRBV21-1 is recorded as a pseudogene. The CDR3 has 15 residues. The CDR3 nucleotides read TGTGCCAGCAGCCTTGGGACAGGGCGTAGGACACCCCTCCACTTT. This gives the protein CASSLGTGRRTPLHF.

V gene TRBV7-9 combines with J gene TRBJ1-1, with D unresolved. CDR1 is SEHNR and CDR2 is FQNEAQ in the germline V gene (reference sequence). V lost 5 bases and J 5 bases, leaving 12 bases between the germline ends. The CDR3 length is 13 residues. DNA of the CDR3: TGTGCCAGCAGCGTATTCTGGAATACTGAAGCTTTCTTT. Protein: CASSVFWNTEAFF.

The J gene is TRBJ2-1, the V gene TRBV15; 7 bases fit TRBD2. Germline V lookup: CDR1 LNHNV, CDR2 YYDKDF (reference sequence). Losses at the gene ends were 4 bases for V and 0 bases for J; bases not matched to a gene: 3. There are 15 residues in the CDR3. CDR3 DNA: TGTGCCACCAGCAAGATAGCGGGCTCCTACAATGAGCAGTTCTTC. Translating gives CATSKIAGSYNEQFF.

This clone was counted a single time. The rearrangement joins TRBV30 to TRBJ1-1; D is possibly TRBD1 (5 bases). The length of the CDR3 is 12 residues. Trimming left V 4 bases short and J 2 bases short, with 8 bases between. Germline V lookup: CDR1 GTSNPN, CDR2 SVGIG (reference sequence). Written as DNA, the CDR3 is TGTGCCTGGACCGGGGGAAACACTGAAGCTTTCTTT. This encodes CAWTGGNTEAFF.

The J gene is TRBJ1-1, the V gene TRBV2; no definite D call. The germline V gene encodes CDR1 SNHLY and CDR2 FYNNEI. The CDR3 spans 11 residues. The V gene lost 6 bases and the J gene lost 1 base, with 3 bases spanning the gap. CDR3 protein: CASRENTEAFF. The DNA for the CDR3 is TGTGCCAGCAGGGAGAACACTGAAGCTTTCTTT. Drawing the rest from reference TRBV2 and TRBJ1-1, the complete variable domain is EPEVTQTPSHQVTQMGQEVILRCVPISNHLYFYWYRQILGQKVEFLVSFYNNEISEKSEIFDDQFSVERPDGSNFTLKIRSTKLEDSAMYFCASRENTEAFFGQGTRLTVV.

The chain carries TRBV4-3 and TRBJ2-3; D is possibly TRBD1 or TRBD2 (6 bases each). Germline V gene data show CDR1 as LGHNA and CDR2 as YSLEER. The V and J ends lost 1 base and 6 bases respectively, with 11 bases between them. This CDR3 has 14 residues. The CDR3 DNA is TGCGCCAGCAGCCAAGGGGGGGCAGCCGATACGCAGTATTTT. Translation gives CASSQGGAADTQYF.

V and J are TRBV7-9 and TRBJ1-4; D remains ambiguous. This CDR3 spans 16 amino acids. Looked up from germline, CDR1 is SEHNR and CDR2 is FQNEAQ (reference sequence). The V end was cut by 5 bases, the J end by 2 bases, with 15 bases between. CDR3 in amino acids: CASSPPWTVTNEKLFF. The DNA of the CDR3 is TGTGCCAGCAGCCCACCCTGGACGGTTACTAATGAAAAACTGTTTTTT. The full variable domain, rest sourced from reference TRBV7-9 and TRBJ1-4, is DTGVSQNPRHKITKRGQNVTFRCDPISEHNRLYWYRQTLGQGPEFLTYFQNEAQLEKSRLLSDRFSAERPKGSFSTLEIQRTEQGDSAMYLCASSPPWTVTNEKLFFGSGTQLSVL.

This clone was detected only a few times. The chain combines TRBV4-1 with TRBJ1-1; no clear D. V was pared by 0 bases and J by 6 bases, with 17 bases between. The length of the CDR3 is 16 residues. The germline V gene has CDR1 MGHRA and CDR2 YSYEKL. CDR3: CASSQDDAAAGAEAFF. The CDR3 region has the DNA TGCGCCAGCAGCCAAGATGATGCGGCGGCCGGAGCTGAAGCTTTCTTT.

The sample holds one count of this clone. This chain joins TRBV7-9 and TRBJ2-7, with a weak D call TRBD2 (7 bases). Germline V gives CDR1 SEHNR, CDR2 FQNEAQ (reference sequence). Deletions cut 8 bases from V and 1 base from J, with 12 bases between. The CDR3 sequence is 13 residues long. The CDR3 DNA is TGTGCCAGCTCCGGGGGGCTATCCTACGAGCAGTACTTC. Residues: CASSGGLSYEQYF.

This rearrangement joins TRBV19 to TRBJ2-1; D may be TRBD2 (5 bases). Germline CDR1 and CDR2: LNHDA and SQIVND (reference sequence). The CDR3 loop spans 15 amino acids. V was trimmed by 4 bases and J by 5 bases, leaving 15 bases between them. The CDR3 region is CASSNPYTGNNEQFF. The CDR3 DNA follows: TGTGCCAGTAGTAATCCATATACCGGGAACAATGAGCAGTTCTTC.

This chain connects TRBV3-1 (or the pseudogene TRBV3-2) to TRBJ2-1, with TRBD1 as a possible D gene (5 bases). V was trimmed by 4 bases and J by 4 bases, leaving 14 bases between them. CDR3 size: 15 residues. Germline V lookup: CDR1 LGHDT, CDR2 YNNKEL (reference sequence). In DNA, the CDR3 is TGTGCCAGCAGCCTCAACCCGACAGCATACAATGAGCAGTTCTTC. Amino acids: CASSLNPTAYNEQFF.

J is TRBJ2-2 and V is TRBV28; D is uncertain. This CDR3 comprises 15 residues. V lost 7 bases to trimming and J lost 4 bases, with 16 bases between them. In germline, CDR1 is MDHEN, CDR2 SYDVKM. The CDR3 loop is CASTPFGLATGELFF. The CDR3 DNA sequence: TGTGCCAGCACGCCCTTCGGCCTGGCCACCGGGGAGCTGTTTTTT.

Only one count was recorded for this clone. The rearrangement joins TRBV24-1 to TRBJ2-3; D gene unclear. The V and J ends lost 5 bases and 9 bases respectively, with 11 bases between them. The CDR3 length is 12 residues. Germline-derived CDR1 and CDR2 are KGHDR and SFDVKD. The DNA for the CDR3 is TGTGCCACCAGTGGTGGCAGGCGGACGCAGTATTTT. Its translation is CATSGGRRTQYF.